Listed below are T cell receptor beta chains from one sample, sequenced in a study of blood T cell repertoires in COVID-19. TCRdb's copy holds only in-frame clones and misses some; the assay was immunoSEQ multiplex PCR. The sample includes approximately 190,000 clones, 80% to 90% of them seen just once. Sequencing used peripheral blood. The origin of the receptors is a man under 40 with active or convalescent COVID-19. CDR3s include the opening cysteine and the closing phenylalanine or tryptophan. The size entry is marked missing in some rows and otherwise reads once, few, many or a size class.

16	TRBJ2-5	TRBV19	few	CASSPRGGGGQETQYF
13	TRBJ1-2	TRBV5-8	-	CASSPRGNYGYTF
15	TRBJ1-2	TRBV5-8	-	CASSLNRGSFYGYTF
13	TRBJ1-6	TRBV30	-	CAWSLGDRSPLHF
14	TRBJ2-4	TRBV5-6	-	CASSLAGVRNIQYF
15	TRBJ2-7	TRBV6-6	-	CASSYGTSATYEQYF
14	TRBJ2-1	TRBV5-1	-	CASSRTGVNNEQFF
17	TRBJ2-6	TRBV5-1	-	CASSFGTGFSGANVLTF
15	TRBJ1-5	TRBV6-1	-	CASSEWQGADQPQHF
14	TRBJ1-5	TRBV28	-	CASSNPPRAEPQHF
13	TRBJ1-1	TRBV6-5	few	CASRSSLNTEAFF
15	TRBJ2-1	TRBV6-5	-	CASGELAGAYNEQFF
13	TRBJ2-4	TRBV2	few	CASSVEGRNIQYF
14	TRBJ1-2	TRBV6-5	-	CASNPTGGRYGYTF
15	TRBJ1-1	TRBV18	-	CASSNRAGGVLEAFF
17	TRBJ2-1	TRBV5-1	-	CASRQSETRSSYNEQFF
16	TRBJ1-5	TRBV19	-	CASSIFDRGVQQPQHF
16	TRBJ1-2	TRBV5-4	-	CASSSPAGTGDLGYTF
16	TRBJ2-1	TRBV15	-	CATSDGASGANNEQFF
12	TRBJ2-1	TRBV9	-	CASSRQGSEQFF
12	TRBJ2-2	TRBV27	once	CASSRNTGELFF
16	TRBJ1-4	TRBV11-2	-	CASSSTHGPRNEKLFF
16	TRBJ1-5	TRBV7-9	-	CASSPGTGTWDQPQHF
13	TRBJ1-1	TRBV5-1	-	CASSLVGSPEAFF
15	TRBJ1-6	TRBV30	-	CAWIQGLAGNSPLHF
14	TRBJ1-5	TRBV15	-	CATSREPMSQPQHF
14	TRBJ1-2	TRBV7-9	-	CASSFLTGSYGYTF
17	TRBJ2-5	TRBV5-5	-	CASSARPSGGAIETQYF
15	TRBJ1-1	TRBV4-3	-	CASSPRPGDAAEAFF
15	TRBJ1-6	TRBV3-1/TRBV3-2	-	CASSQVAGSSSPLHF
17	TRBJ1-3	TRBV18	once	CASSPPEALNLGNTIYF
16	TRBJ1-6	TRBV7-9	-	CASSLAGQANNSPLHF
16	TRBJ2-3	TRBV7-7	-	CASSKIGTGGTDTQYF
14	TRBJ2-5	TRBV14	-	CASSQVRQGGTQYF
15	TRBJ1-1	TRBV7-6	-	CASSLSSVVNTEAFF
14	TRBJ1-5	TRBV5-6	-	CASSVVQGNQPQHF
13	TRBJ2-7	TRBV11-3	-	CASSSSGSYEQYF
13	TRBJ1-1	TRBV5-5	-	CASRLGGGTEAFF
14	TRBJ2-1	TRBV6-5	-	CASSYRGEGDEQFF
13	TRBJ1-5	TRBV5-1	-	CASRRSSNQPQHF
15	TRBJ1-1	TRBV29-1	-	CSVDSGVLSNTEAFF
12	TRBJ2-7	TRBV5-8	-	CASTRDSYEQYF
16	TRBJ1-4	TRBV5-1	-	CASSSTTRRSNEKLFF
13	TRBJ2-1	TRBV13	once	CASSLRGGNEQFF
14	TRBJ2-7	TRBV18	-	CASSPPSLSYEQYF
14	TRBJ1-1	TRBV19	-	CASSMGGSGTEAFF
15	TRBJ1-6	TRBV16	-	CASSQSPQGGSPLHF
12	TRBJ1-1	TRBV29-1	once	CSVGAPGGGAFF
13	TRBJ2-5	TRBV7-2	-	CASSLVGGETQYF
16	TRBJ1-2	TRBV30	-	CAWSGFGGHANYGYTF